The 18 T cell receptor beta chains presented below share a single source sample, sequenced in a study of beta chain features in type 1 diabetes. Sequenced material consisted of expressed TCRB transcripts (all of the isolated RNA was reverse transcribed). Some clones are missing from TCRdb's copy, which holds only in-frame ones; the method was immunoSEQ multiplex PCR. The sample yields 430,000 or so clones, over 9.5% seen once. The sequenced sample was naive CD4+ T cells from blood. All receptors derive from a woman between 18 and 29 years old in good health.

V gene TRBV4-3 combines with J gene TRBJ2-3; 7 positions match TRBD2. The germline gives CDR1 LGHNA, CDR2 YSLEER. The trim removed 0 bases at V and 11 bases at J, leaving 8 bases unmatched. The CDR3 spans 14 residues. CDR3 coding DNA: TGCGCCAGCAGCCAAGATAATAGCGGGCTCTTGCAGTATTTT. Amino acid sequence: CASSQDNSGLLQYF.

Only a few counts were recorded for this clone. This sample also contains other DNA sequences that code for the same CDR3. J is TRBJ2-3 and V is TRBV7-2, with TRBD2 identical over 10 bases. Unmatched junction bases numbered 2, after V lost 5 bases and J lost 0 bases. CDR3 size: 15 residues. Germline V CDR1 and CDR2: SGHTA, FQGNSA. The CDR3 region is CASSLTSGSTDTQYF. Here the CDR3 DNA reads TGTGCCAGCAGCCTGACTAGCGGGAGCACAGATACGCAGTATTTT.

This chain joins TRBV5-4 and TRBJ2-5; no reliable D call. Germline CDR1 and CDR2: SGHNT and YYREEE (reference sequence). There are 15 residues in the CDR3. V shed 0 bases and J shed 2 bases, with 11 bases lying between them. The CDR3 sequence: CASSLGGRRQETQYF. The CDR3, as DNA: TGTGCCAGCAGCTTGGGCGGACGGCGACAAGAGACCCAGTACTTC.

The gene calls are TRBV2 and TRBJ2-7; possibly TRBD1 for D (6 bases). Germline-derived CDR1 and CDR2 are SNHLY and FYNNEI. V lost 6 bases and J 2 bases, leaving 11 bases between the germline ends. The CDR3 runs 13 residues. CDR3 sequence: CASSRTETYEQYF. The CDR3 DNA reads TGTGCCAGCAGCAGGACAGAGACCTACGAGCAGTACTTC.

The V call is TRBV7-9, the J call TRBJ2-7; no clear D. From germline, CDR1 is SEHNR and CDR2 FQNEAQ (reference sequence). CDR3 length: 13 amino acids. V was pared by 4 bases and J by 6 bases, with 13 bases between. The CDR3 protein is CASSSYQSVEQYF. The DNA for the CDR3 is TGTGCCAGCAGCTCATACCAATCGGTCGAGCAGTACTTC.

The genes are TRBV11-3 and TRBJ1-1; D unclear. This CDR3 is built from 12 residues. Germline assignment: CDR1 SGHNT and CDR2 YENEEA. Trimming removed 7 bases from V and 1 base from J, with 7 bases in between. The CDR3 here is CASTAQNTEAFF. The CDR3 DNA reads TGTGCCAGCACCGCACAGAACACTGAAGCTTTCTTT.

CDR3 in amino acids: CASSSGRGYEQYF. The CDR3 bases are TGTGCCAGCAGTAGCGGGAGAGGATACGAGCAGTACTTC. V gene TRBV2 combines with J gene TRBJ2-7; TRBD2 matches 8 bases. The ends lost 5 bases at V and 4 bases at J; junction bases unmatched: 4. Germline V gene sequence: CDR1 SNHLY, CDR2 FYNNEI. The CDR3 runs to 13 residues.

This clone came up a few times. At one boundary the junction diverges from the germline segment, which might be a read error. Additional DNA sequences in this sample encode the identical CDR3. The chain joins TRBV9 to TRBJ2-3; D might be TRBD2 (5 bases). The CDR3 totals 14 residues. Germline-derived CDR1 and CDR2 are SGDLS and YYNGEE. CDR3 amino acids: CASSVELGTDTQYF. CDR3 bases: TGTGCCAGCAGCGTGGAACTAGGCACTGATACGCAGTATTTT.

The rearrangement uses TRBV29-1 and TRBJ2-3; no firm D call. Trimming cost V 4 bases and J 6 bases, with 11 bases left between them. The CDR3 covers 12 residues. Looked up from germline, CDR1 is SQVTM and CDR2 is ANQGSEA. The CDR3 nucleotides are TGCAGCGTTGCGGACGGCCTGGATACGCAGTATTTT. Its translation: CSVADGLDTQYF.

This clone appeared a few times. The rearrangement joins TRBV9 to TRBJ1-5, with 9 bases matching TRBD1. J was trimmed by 7 bases and V by 3 bases; bases with no gene match: 2. In germline, CDR1 is SGDLS, CDR2 YYNGEE. This CDR3 is built from 13 residues. CDR3 loop: CASSGTGDQPQHF. DNA for the CDR3: TGTGCCAGCAGCGGGACAGGGGACCAGCCCCAGCATTTT. The complete variable domain, with remaining parts taken from reference TRBV9 and TRBJ1-5, reads DSGVTQTPKHLITATGQRVTLRCSPRSGDLSVYWYQQSLDQGLQFLIQYYNGEERAKGNILERFSAQQFPDLHSELNLSSLELGDSALYFCASSGTGDQPQHFGDGTRLSIL.

This clone was found a few times. The chain uses TRBV9 and TRBJ1-2; D unclear. CDR1 and CDR2 from the germline V gene are SGDLS and YYNGEE. V was cut by 3 bases and J by 4 bases, with 13 bases left in between. This CDR3 is built from 14 residues. This CDR3 is CASSASTAAYGYTF. Written as DNA, the CDR3 is TGTGCCAGCAGCGCCAGCACGGCCGCCTATGGCTACACCTTC.

This clone was seen a few times. This chain connects TRBV5-8 to TRBJ2-3; D gene ambiguous. In germline, CDR1 is SGHTS, CDR2 YDEGEE. The CDR3 runs 17 residues. Trimming removed 0 bases from V and 0 bases from J, with 14 bases in between. CDR3 in amino acids: CASSLGFSPASTDTQYF. The DNA for the CDR3 is TGTGCCAGCAGCTTGGGGTTCTCACCCGCGAGCACAGATACGCAGTATTTT.

This clone has a handful of counts. The chain couples TRBV18 to TRBJ1-1; D may be TRBD1 (5 bases). Trimming removed 6 bases from V and 1 base from J, with 9 bases in between. CDR1 is KGHSH and CDR2 is LQKENI in the germline V gene. CDR3 length: 13 amino acids. The chain's CDR3 is CASSLGTNTEAFF. The CDR3 nucleotides are TGTGCCAGCTCCCTGGGGACGAACACTGAAGCTTTCTTT.

The chain employs TRBV7-9 and TRBJ1-4; 9 bases are shared with TRBD1. This CDR3 has 15 residues. Germline values: CDR1 SEHNR, CDR2 FQNEAQ (reference sequence). V shed 5 bases, J shed 10 bases, and the junction held 11 bases outside the gene matches. The CDR3 DNA sequence: TGTGCCAGCAGCACGCCTGGGACAGGGAACGGAAAACTGTTTTTT. This translates into CASSTPGTGNGKLFF.

This clone was seen only a few times. This CDR3 is CASSLEGQLGTEAFF. CDR3 in DNA: TGTGCCAGCAGCTTAGAGGGACAACTGGGAACTGAAGCTTTCTTT. The V call is TRBV7-2, the J call TRBJ1-1; the D gene is possibly TRBD1 (6 bases). This CDR3 has 15 residues. Germline V lookup: CDR1 SGHTA, CDR2 FQGNSA. V lost 1 base, J lost 5 bases, and 14 bases lay in between.

This chain joins TRBV5-4 and TRBJ2-7; 14 bases agree with TRBD2. The ends lost 4 bases at V and 4 bases at J; junction bases unmatched: 7. The CDR3 runs to 16 residues. Germline V gene data show CDR1 as SGHNT and CDR2 as YYREEE (reference sequence). The CDR3 sequence: CASSPDRLAGGYEQYF. The CDR3 nucleotides are TGTGCCAGCAGCCCCGACCGACTAGCGGGAGGGTACGAGCAGTACTTC.

The rearrangement uses TRBV28 and TRBJ1-5; 8 bases agree with TRBD1. This CDR3 contains 18 residues. V lost 5 bases and J lost 6; bases outside the gene matches: 18. Looked up from germline, CDR1 is MDHEN and CDR2 is SYDVKM. CDR3: CASSPDRGRLGKFQPQHF. The CDR3 DNA follows: TGTGCCAGCAGTCCCGACAGGGGAAGGCTGGGTAAGTTTCAGCCCCAGCATTTT.

This chain joins TRBV6-5 and TRBJ1-6; TRBD1 is a possible D gene (5 bases). Trimming shortened V by 8 bases and J by 9 bases, and 17 bases separated the two germline ends. Germline V gene sequence: CDR1 MNHEY, CDR2 SVGAGI. The CDR3 covers 14 residues. CDR3 residues: CASCRQGRTSPLHF. As DNA, the CDR3 is TGTGCCAGCTGCCGTCAGGGACGGACTTCACCCCTCCACTTT.